This is a list of T cell receptor beta chains from one sample in a study of neurological immune-mediated disorders. TCRdb passed the 5' RACE reads through MiXCR, listing each CDR3 protein once. Among 100,000 or so distinct CDR3 sequences listed, 3.5% were seen once. The sequenced sample consisted of PBMCs. These receptors were collected from a young woman with multiple sclerosis. CDR3s include the opening cysteine and the closing phenylalanine or tryptophan. Fields, in order: V gene, D gene, clone size, J gene, CDR3 DNA, CDR3 protein. The D gene is left open where the match is weak. Clone sizes are shown as how often the clone was seen (once, few, many) or a class if it is expanded.

TRBV3-1	TRBD2	many	TRBJ2-5	TGTGCCAGCAGCCAGAACCTAGCGGGGGGGATGATACAAGAGACCCAGTACTTC	CASSQNLAGGMIQETQYF
TRBV5-1	TRBD1	many	TRBJ1-6	TGCGCCAGCAGTCGACAGGGACCGCTCGAGGGAGGTTCACCCCTCCACTTT	CASSRQGPLEGGSPLHF
TRBV20-1	.	many	TRBJ1-4	TGCAGTGCTAGAGCTGGGAGGGGACTAGGAAAACTGTTTTTT	CSARAGRGLGKLFF
TRBV12-3/TRBV12-4	TRBD1	many	TRBJ1-2	TGTGCCAGCAGTTCCAGCGGACAGGACTATGGCTACACCTTC	CASSSSGQDYGYTF
TRBV11-2	.	many	TRBJ2-1	TGTGCCAGCAGCTTAGCCTACCGACAGCTATACAATGAGCAGTTCTTC	CASSLAYRQLYNEQFF
TRBV3-1	TRBD2	many	TRBJ2-1	TGTGCCAGCAGCCCGAGCGGGAGGGCGAAGGGGGCTGAGCAGTTCTTC	CASSPSGRAKGAEQFF
TRBV20-1	.	many	TRBJ1-1	TGCAGTGCCCTCAGGGCTGAAGCTTTCTTT	CSALRAEAFF
TRBV10-3	.	many	TRBJ2-5	TGTGCCATCAGTGAGTCCCGGCCCAACAGGGGAGGAGGAGAGACCCAGTACTTC	CAISESRPNRGGGETQYF
TRBV20-1	TRBD1	many	TRBJ2-1	TGCAGTGCAAACCGGGACAGGAGCTCCTACAATGAGCAGTTCTTC	CSANRDRSSYNEQFF
TRBV12-3/TRBV12-4	.	many	TRBJ2-2	TGTGCCAGCAGTTCCCAAATGGCCGGGGAGCTGTTTTTT	CASSSQMAGELFF
TRBV20-1	.	many	TRBJ1-5	TGCAGTGCTAGAGGGTGGGGGTCGGGGCTGAGTCAGCCCCAGCATTTT	CSARGWGSGLSQPQHF
TRBV3-1	TRBD1	many	TRBJ1-1	TGTGCCAGCAGCCAAAGAGGGACAGGAGACACTGAAGCTTTCTTT	CASSQRGTGDTEAFF
TRBV20-1	TRBD2	many	TRBJ2-1	TGCAGTGCAAGACCCCCTTCGGGGGGTTACAATGAGCAGTTCTTC	CSARPPSGGYNEQFF
TRBV6-2/TRBV6-3	TRBD1	many	TRBJ2-2	TGTGCCAGCAGTTACCGGGACAGGAACACCGGGGAGCTGTTTTTT	CASSYRDRNTGELFF
TRBV6-6	.	many	TRBJ2-3	TGTGCCAGCAGTTCCCTGCCCGGACTACTATACACAGATACGCAGTATTTT	CASSSLPGLLYTDTQYF
TRBV20-1	.	many	TRBJ2-5	TGCAGTGCTAGAATCACAACTCAAGAGACCCAGTACTTC	CSARITTQETQYF
TRBV20-1	TRBD1	many	TRBJ1-4	TGCAGTGCTAGTAGGGGGCGCAATGAAAAACTGTTTTTT	CSASRGRNEKLFF
TRBV7-8	.	many	TRBJ2-7	TGTGCCAGCAGCTTATTCCAGGGTAACTACGAGCAGTACTTC	CASSLFQGNYEQYF
TRBV7-8	.	many	TRBJ2-5	TGTGCCAGCAGCCCTCCTTTTCAACGGGGAGTAGAGACCCAGTACTTC	CASSPPFQRGVETQYF
TRBV20-1	TRBD2	many	TRBJ2-5	TGCAGTGCTAGCCGGACTAGCAGAGAGACCCAGTACTTC	CSASRTSRETQYF
TRBV11-2	TRBD1	many	TRBJ1-4	TGTGCCAGCAGCTTCGACAGGGGACTGTTTTTT	CASSFDRGLFF
TRBV20-1	.	many	TRBJ2-2	TGCAGTGCTAGCGCGGCGGAGCGAGGGGACGCCGGGGAGCTGTTTTTT	CSASAAERGDAGELFF
TRBV6-5	.	many	TRBJ2-1	TGTGCCAGCAGCCGCCGCGAAGGCTACAATGAGCAGTTCTTC	CASSRREGYNEQFF
TRBV10-3	TRBD2	many	TRBJ2-1	TGTGCCATCAGTCCGGGACTAGCGTTCAATGAGCAGTTCTTC	CAISPGLAFNEQFF
TRBV7-2	.	many	TRBJ2-7	TGTGCCAGCAGCTTAGGCTCCCCTGGGGTCTACGAGCAGTACTTC	CASSLGSPGVYEQYF
TRBV27	.	many	TRBJ1-1	TGTGCCAGCAGCCTCCGATCGAACACTGAAGCTTTCTTT	CASSLRSNTEAFF
TRBV5-5	.	many	TRBJ2-5	TGTGCCAGCAGCTTGTTGATTTTGGAGACCCAGTACTTC	CASSLLILETQYF
TRBV7-9	.	many	TRBJ2-3	TGTGCCAGCAGCTTAGGGGTTAGCGCCTCCACAGATACGCAGTATTTT	CASSLGVSASTDTQYF
TRBV2	.	many	TRBJ2-5	TGTGCCAGTGATCCGGCAAGTAGAGAGACCCAGTACTTC	CASDPASRETQYF
TRBV29-1	.	many	TRBJ1-2	TGCAGCGTTGAAGGGGGCGACTATGGCTACACCTTC	CSVEGGDYGYTF
TRBV9	.	many	TRBJ2-1	TGTGCCAGCAACCTAGAAGCCAGCAGGGACAATGAGCAGTTCTTC	CASNLEASRDNEQFF